Listed below are T cell receptor beta chains from one sample, sequenced in a study of T cell responses to AZD1222 COVID-19 vaccine. Some clones are missing from TCRdb's copy, which holds only in-frame ones; the method was immunoSEQ multiplex PCR. This repertoire shows about 98,000 clones, less than 90% found once; its top ten account for over 15%. This sample comprised peripheral blood, obtained on day 0 of AZD1222 vaccination. The source of these receptors is an adult in good health. Both conserved end residues are part of each CDR3. A D gene is named only where the DNA matches it firmly. The size field is filled for only some rows; it gives once, few, many or a size class.

clone size: -
V gene: TRBV6-1
D gene: -
J gene: TRBJ1-5
CDR3 protein: CASSEAHRVNQPQHF
CDR3 DNA: TGTGCCAGCAGTGAAGCGCACAGGGTCAATCAGCCCCAGCATTTT

clone size: -
V gene: TRBV9
D gene: -
J gene: TRBJ2-1
CDR3 protein: CASSPVGTSYNEQFF
CDR3 DNA: TGTGCCAGCAGCCCCGTCGGAACCTCCTACAATGAGCAGTTCTTC

clone size: -
V gene: TRBV6-2/TRBV6-3
D gene: -
J gene: TRBJ1-5
CDR3 protein: CASSRERDQPQHF
CDR3 DNA: TGTGCCAGCAGTCGGGAGCGCGATCAGCCCCAGCATTTT

clone size: once
V gene: TRBV3-1/TRBV3-2
D gene: TRBD1
J gene: TRBJ1-6
CDR3 protein: CASSQTGQGVNSPLHF
CDR3 DNA: TGTGCCAGCAGCCAAACTGGACAGGGGGTAAATTCACCCCTCCACTTT

clone size: -
V gene: TRBV7-9
D gene: TRBD2
J gene: TRBJ2-3
CDR3 protein: CATTTSGNTDTQYF
CDR3 DNA: TGTGCCACCACGACTAGCGGGAACACAGATACGCAGTATTTT

clone size: -
V gene: TRBV28
D gene: -
J gene: TRBJ1-5
CDR3 protein: CASKRGLQSNQPQHF
CDR3 DNA: TGTGCCAGCAAGAGGGGCCTGCAAAGCAATCAGCCCCAGCATTTT

clone size: -
V gene: TRBV3-1/TRBV3-2
D gene: TRBD1
J gene: TRBJ2-3
CDR3 protein: CASSRTGSTDTQYF
CDR3 DNA: TGTGCCAGCAGCCGGACAGGGAGCACAGATACGCAGTATTTT

clone size: -
V gene: TRBV24-1
D gene: TRBD2
J gene: TRBJ2-1
CDR3 protein: CATMSGGLYNEQFF
CDR3 DNA: TGTGCCACCATGAGCGGGGGGCTTTACAATGAGCAGTTCTTC

clone size: once
V gene: TRBV19
D gene: -
J gene: TRBJ1-3
CDR3 protein: CASSITGVSGNTIYF
CDR3 DNA: TGTGCCAGTAGTATTACAGGTGTCTCTGGAAACACCATATATTTT

clone size: -
V gene: TRBV6-5
D gene: -
J gene: TRBJ2-6
CDR3 protein: CASSNQGGWANVLTF
CDR3 DNA: TGTGCCAGCAGTAATCAGGGTGGGTGGGCCAACGTCCTGACTTTC

clone size: -
V gene: TRBV11-2
D gene: TRBD1
J gene: TRBJ2-1
CDR3 protein: CASSLLGVRGRRWNEQFF
CDR3 DNA: TGTGCCAGCAGCTTACTCGGTGTCAGGGGGAGAAGGTGGAATGAGCAGTTCTTC

clone size: few
V gene: TRBV11-2
D gene: -
J gene: TRBJ2-5
CDR3 protein: CASSEGGTQYF
CDR3 DNA: TGTGCCAGCAGTGAGGGGGGGACCCAGTACTTC

clone size: -
V gene: TRBV14
D gene: -
J gene: TRBJ1-5
CDR3 protein: CASSHTGLGQPQHF
CDR3 DNA: TGTGCCAGCAGCCACACAGGGTTAGGGCAGCCCCAGCATTTT

clone size: -
V gene: TRBV5-1
D gene: TRBD1
J gene: TRBJ1-1
CDR3 protein: CASSSNRGVTEAFF
CDR3 DNA: TGCGCCAGCAGCTCTAACAGGGGTGTGACTGAAGCTTTCTTT

clone size: -
V gene: TRBV3-1/TRBV3-2
D gene: TRBD2
J gene: TRBJ2-7
CDR3 protein: CASSSVIAGPLYEQYF
CDR3 DNA: TGTGCCAGCAGCTCGGTAATAGCGGGTCCACTCTACGAGCAGTACTTC

clone size: -
V gene: TRBV11-2
D gene: TRBD1
J gene: TRBJ1-1
CDR3 protein: CASSYGDRGSEAFF
CDR3 DNA: TGTGCCAGCAGCTACGGGGACAGGGGGTCTGAAGCTTTCTTT

clone size: -
V gene: TRBV5-1
D gene: -
J gene: TRBJ1-4
CDR3 protein: CASRNSDQLFF
CDR3 DNA: TGCGCCAGCAGAAACAGCGATCAACTGTTTTTT

clone size: -
V gene: TRBV11-2
D gene: TRBD2
J gene: TRBJ2-7
CDR3 protein: CASSLAGTNYEQYF
CDR3 DNA: TGTGCCAGCAGCTTAGCGGGGACTAACTACGAGCAGTACTTC

clone size: -
V gene: TRBV9
D gene: TRBD1
J gene: TRBJ1-1
CDR3 protein: CASSAGTAVLTTEAFF
CDR3 DNA: TGTGCCAGCAGCGCGGGGACAGCGGTCCTGACGACTGAAGCTTTCTTT

clone size: -
V gene: TRBV29-1
D gene: -
J gene: TRBJ1-1
CDR3 protein: CSVTGHLNTEAFF
CDR3 DNA: TGCAGCGTCACGGGACACCTTAACACTGAAGCTTTCTTT

clone size: -
V gene: TRBV6-5
D gene: -
J gene: TRBJ1-3
CDR3 protein: CASSYSGMAGNTIYF
CDR3 DNA: TGTGCCAGCAGTTACTCAGGGATGGCTGGAAACACCATATATTTT

clone size: -
V gene: TRBV5-1
D gene: -
J gene: TRBJ2-1
CDR3 protein: CASTVNTYNEQFF
CDR3 DNA: TGCGCCAGCACCGTAAACACCTACAATGAGCAGTTCTTC

clone size: -
V gene: TRBV27
D gene: -
J gene: TRBJ1-2
CDR3 protein: CASSPRTAWRVSGYTF
CDR3 DNA: TGTGCCAGCAGTCCTCGGACAGCTTGGAGGGTTTCAGGCTACACCTTC

clone size: once
V gene: TRBV28
D gene: -
J gene: TRBJ1-5
CDR3 protein: CASSSLPSNQPQHF
CDR3 DNA: TGTGCCAGCAGTTCGCTACCTAGCAATCAGCCCCAGCATTTT

clone size: -
V gene: TRBV27
D gene: TRBD1
J gene: TRBJ1-2
CDR3 protein: CASRQGGLPGYTF
CDR3 DNA: TGTGCCAGCAGACAGGGGGGGTTGCCAGGCTACACCTTC

clone size: few
V gene: TRBV29-1
D gene: -
J gene: TRBJ1-5
CDR3 protein: CSVGDGRSPQHF
CDR3 DNA: TGCAGCGTAGGGGACGGTAGATCGCCCCAGCATTTT

clone size: -
V gene: TRBV27
D gene: -
J gene: TRBJ1-2
CDR3 protein: CASSLSSADPRMGGYTF
CDR3 DNA: TGTGCCAGCAGTTTATCTTCGGCGGATCCTAGGATGGGAGGCTACACCTTC

clone size: few
V gene: TRBV24-1
D gene: -
J gene: TRBJ2-7
CDR3 protein: CATSDLGLEQYF
CDR3 DNA: TGTGCCACCAGTGACTTGGGACTCGAGCAGTACTTC

clone size: -
V gene: TRBV5-1
D gene: -
J gene: TRBJ1-3
CDR3 protein: CASSAMEGNTIYF
CDR3 DNA: TGCGCCAGCAGCGCCATGGAGGGAAACACCATATATTTT

clone size: -
V gene: TRBV19
D gene: -
J gene: TRBJ2-3
CDR3 protein: CASSWSGAGTDTQYF
CDR3 DNA: TGTGCCAGTAGTTGGTCGGGGGCTGGTACAGATACGCAGTATTTT

clone size: -
V gene: TRBV10-3
D gene: -
J gene: TRBJ2-3
CDR3 protein: CAIGGTGSSTDTQYF
CDR3 DNA: TGTGCCATCGGAGGTACAGGGAGTAGCACAGATACGCAGTATTTT

clone size: -
V gene: TRBV9
D gene: -
J gene: TRBJ2-5
CDR3 protein: CASSAGGTGKETQYF
CDR3 DNA: TGTGCCAGCAGCGCTGGGGGAACTGGGAAAGAGACCCAGTACTTC

clone size: -
V gene: TRBV7-2
D gene: -
J gene: TRBJ2-7
CDR3 protein: CASSLVVTLGEYEQYF
CDR3 DNA: TGTGCCAGCAGCTTAGTAGTAACCTTGGGAGAATACGAGCAGTACTTC

clone size: -
V gene: TRBV27
D gene: TRBD2
J gene: TRBJ2-3
CDR3 protein: CASSLLASGGTDTQYF
CDR3 DNA: TGTGCCAGCAGTTTATTAGCTAGCGGGGGGACAGATACGCAGTATTTT

clone size: -
V gene: TRBV24-1
D gene: -
J gene: TRBJ2-1
CDR3 protein: CATSALTESSYNEQFF
CDR3 DNA: TGTGCCACCAGTGCCCTAACAGAGAGCTCCTACAATGAGCAGTTCTTC

clone size: -
V gene: TRBV6-5
D gene: TRBD2
J gene: TRBJ2-1
CDR3 protein: CASSYYGRELLNEQFF
CDR3 DNA: TGTGCCAGCAGTTATTATGGGCGGGAGCTCTTGAATGAGCAGTTCTTC

clone size: once
V gene: TRBV29-1
D gene: -
J gene: TRBJ1-1
CDR3 protein: CSVTGTANMNTEAFF
CDR3 DNA: TGCAGCGTGACCGGGACCGCGAACATGAACACTGAAGCTTTCTTT

clone size: -
V gene: TRBV6-1
D gene: -
J gene: TRBJ2-2
CDR3 protein: CASSELQGGTGELFF
CDR3 DNA: TGTGCCAGCAGTGAATTACAGGGAGGGACCGGGGAGCTGTTTTTT

clone size: -
V gene: TRBV7-2
D gene: -
J gene: TRBJ1-4
CDR3 protein: CASSRGGVPNEKLFF
CDR3 DNA: TGTGCCAGCAGTCGAGGCGGGGTACCTAATGAAAAACTGTTTTTT

clone size: -
V gene: TRBV7-9
D gene: -
J gene: TRBJ2-7
CDR3 protein: CASSSNMYYEQYF
CDR3 DNA: TGTGCCAGCAGCTCCAATATGTACTACGAGCAGTACTTC

clone size: -
V gene: TRBV5-6
D gene: -
J gene: TRBJ1-2
CDR3 protein: CASSLGRRFPAYTF
CDR3 DNA: TGTGCCAGCAGCTTGGGCAGGCGCTTCCCCGCCTACACCTTC

clone size: -
V gene: TRBV7-2
D gene: TRBD2
J gene: TRBJ2-5
CDR3 protein: CASSALAGGPQETQYF
CDR3 DNA: TGTGCCAGCAGCGCACTAGCGGGAGGGCCTCAAGAGACCCAGTACTTC

clone size: once
V gene: TRBV7-2
D gene: -
J gene: TRBJ1-2
CDR3 protein: CASSPLWTRLGYTF
CDR3 DNA: TGTGCCAGCAGTCCCCTCTGGACACGACTTGGCTACACCTTC

clone size: once
V gene: TRBV2
D gene: TRBD1
J gene: TRBJ1-2
CDR3 protein: CASRGQGYGYTF
CDR3 DNA: TGTGCCAGCAGAGGACAGGGCTATGGCTACACCTTC

clone size: -
V gene: TRBV18
D gene: -
J gene: TRBJ2-5
CDR3 protein: CASSQYETQYF
CDR3 DNA: TGTGCCAGCTCACAGTATGAGACCCAGTACTTC

clone size: -
V gene: TRBV7-6
D gene: TRBD2
J gene: TRBJ2-1
CDR3 protein: CASSLFLAGGKNEQFF
CDR3 DNA: TGTGCCAGCAGCTTATTTCTAGCGGGGGGGAAAAATGAGCAGTTCTTC

clone size: -
V gene: TRBV19
D gene: -
J gene: TRBJ1-1
CDR3 protein: CASSIYSEAFF
CDR3 DNA: TGTGCCAGTAGTATATATTCTGAAGCTTTCTTT

clone size: -
V gene: TRBV4-1
D gene: -
J gene: TRBJ1-5
CDR3 protein: CASSQVNTPGQPQHF
CDR3 DNA: TGCGCCAGCAGCCAAGTGAATACGCCGGGGCAGCCCCAGCATTTT

clone size: once
V gene: TRBV5-4
D gene: TRBD2
J gene: TRBJ2-2
CDR3 protein: CASSPRGGLATANTGELFF
CDR3 DNA: TGTGCCAGCAGCCCGCGTGGGGGACTAGCGACCGCGAACACCGGGGAGCTGTTTTTT

clone size: few
V gene: TRBV4-1
D gene: -
J gene: TRBJ1-6
CDR3 protein: CASSQGQANSPLHF
CDR3 DNA: TGCGCCAGCAGCCAAGGACAGGCCAATTCACCCCTCCACTTT

clone size: once
V gene: TRBV24-1
D gene: TRBD1
J gene: TRBJ2-2
CDR3 protein: CATKTGDTGELFF
CDR3 DNA: TGTGCCACCAAGACAGGGGACACCGGGGAGCTGTTTTTT

clone size: -
V gene: TRBV19
D gene: -
J gene: TRBJ2-1
CDR3 protein: CASSPGPNEQFF
CDR3 DNA: TGTGCCAGTTCCCCGGGCCCCAATGAGCAGTTCTTC

clone size: once
V gene: TRBV6-5
D gene: TRBD1
J gene: TRBJ1-6
CDR3 protein: CASTLPGQTYSPLHF
CDR3 DNA: TGTGCCAGCACCCTTCCGGGACAGACATATTCACCCCTCCACTTT

clone size: -
V gene: TRBV3-1/TRBV3-2
D gene: TRBD1
J gene: TRBJ1-5
CDR3 protein: CASSRQGVQPQHF
CDR3 DNA: TGTGCCAGCAGCCGACAGGGGGTTCAGCCCCAGCATTTT

clone size: -
V gene: TRBV7-2
D gene: -
J gene: TRBJ2-4
CDR3 protein: CASSLSVAGSQAKNIQYF
CDR3 DNA: TGTGCCAGCAGCTTATCCGTGGCGGGGTCCCAGGCCAAAAACATTCAGTACTTC

clone size: -
V gene: TRBV28
D gene: TRBD2
J gene: TRBJ2-1
CDR3 protein: CASRGASSGMRYNEQFF
CDR3 DNA: TGTGCCAGCAGGGGGGCCTCTAGCGGGATGAGGTACAATGAGCAGTTCTTC

clone size: once
V gene: TRBV5-1
D gene: -
J gene: TRBJ2-3
CDR3 protein: CASSLAAGANTDTQYF
CDR3 DNA: TGCGCCAGCAGCTTGGCGGCGGGGGCGAACACAGATACGCAGTATTTT

clone size: -
V gene: TRBV6-1
D gene: -
J gene: TRBJ2-7
CDR3 protein: CASSGTNREGSYEQYF
CDR3 DNA: TGTGCCAGCAGTGGCACAAACAGGGAGGGGTCCTACGAGCAGTACTTC